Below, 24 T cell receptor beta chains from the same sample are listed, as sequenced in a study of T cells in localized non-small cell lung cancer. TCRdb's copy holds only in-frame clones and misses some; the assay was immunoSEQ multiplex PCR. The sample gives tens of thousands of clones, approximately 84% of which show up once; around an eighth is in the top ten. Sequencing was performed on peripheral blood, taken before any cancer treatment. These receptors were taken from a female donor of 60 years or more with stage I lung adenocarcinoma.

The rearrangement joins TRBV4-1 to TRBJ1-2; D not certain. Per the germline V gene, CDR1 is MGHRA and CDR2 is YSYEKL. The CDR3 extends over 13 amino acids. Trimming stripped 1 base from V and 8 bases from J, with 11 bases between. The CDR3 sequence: CASSQVLGDGYTF. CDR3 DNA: TGCGCCAGCAGCCAAGTTTTGGGAGACGGCTACACCTTC.

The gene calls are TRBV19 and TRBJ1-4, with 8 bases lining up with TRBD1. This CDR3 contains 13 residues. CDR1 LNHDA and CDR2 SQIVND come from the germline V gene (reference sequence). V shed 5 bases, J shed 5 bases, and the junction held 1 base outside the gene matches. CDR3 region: CASSRTGNEKLFF. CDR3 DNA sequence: TGTGCCAGTAGTCGGACAGGGAATGAAAAACTGTTTTTT.

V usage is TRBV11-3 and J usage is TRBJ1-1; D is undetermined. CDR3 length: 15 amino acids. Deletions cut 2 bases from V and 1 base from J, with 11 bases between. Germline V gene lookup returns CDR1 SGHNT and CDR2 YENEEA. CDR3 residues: CASSLSFDRNTEAFF. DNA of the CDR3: TGTGCCAGCAGCTTAAGTTTCGATAGGAACACTGAAGCTTTCTTT.

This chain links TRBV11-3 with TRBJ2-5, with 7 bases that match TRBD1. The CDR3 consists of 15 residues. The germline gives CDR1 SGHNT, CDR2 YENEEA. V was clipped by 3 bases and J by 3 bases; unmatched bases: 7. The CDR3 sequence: CASSFGWDRKETQYF. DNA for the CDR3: TGTGCCAGCAGCTTCGGCTGGGACAGAAAAGAGACCCAGTACTTC.

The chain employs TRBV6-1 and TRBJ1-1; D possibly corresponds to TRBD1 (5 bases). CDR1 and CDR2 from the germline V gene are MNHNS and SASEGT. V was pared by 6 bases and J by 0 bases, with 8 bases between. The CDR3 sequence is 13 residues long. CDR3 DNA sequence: TGTGCCAGCAGCGCGACAGTGAACACTGAAGCTTTCTTT. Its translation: CASSATVNTEAFF.

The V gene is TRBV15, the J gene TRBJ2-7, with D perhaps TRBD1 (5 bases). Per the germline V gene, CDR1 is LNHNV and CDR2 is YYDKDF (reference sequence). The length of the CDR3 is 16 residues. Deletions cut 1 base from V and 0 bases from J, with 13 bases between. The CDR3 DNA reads TGTGCCACCAGCAGAGGGGCACAGGTGCTCTCCTACGAGCAGTACTTC. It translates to CATSRGAQVLSYEQYF.

CDR3 sequence: CASSIGRTNYGYTF. For the CDR3, the DNA is TGTGCCAGTAGTATAGGACGGACTAACTATGGCTACACCTTC. The chain combines TRBV19 with TRBJ1-2; no reliable D call. The V and J ends lost 1 base and 0 bases respectively, with 6 bases between them. CDR1 and CDR2 (germline): LNHDA, SQIVND (reference sequence). CDR3 length: 14 amino acids.

The DNA of the CDR3 is TGTGCCAGCCACCCGCTGGGCGGGGGGACCTACAATGAGCAGTTCTTC. Translated: CASHPLGGGTYNEQFF. V and J are TRBV19 and TRBJ2-1; TRBD2 matches 8 bases. Germline CDR1 reads LNHDA; CDR2 reads SQIVND (reference sequence). The CDR3 has 16 residues. V shed 9 bases and J 2 bases; nucleotides not matched to a gene: 12.

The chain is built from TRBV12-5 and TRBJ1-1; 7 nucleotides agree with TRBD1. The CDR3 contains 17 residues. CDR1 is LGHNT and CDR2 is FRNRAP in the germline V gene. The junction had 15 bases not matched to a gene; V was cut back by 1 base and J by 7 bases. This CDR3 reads CASGLEKPITGVFEAFF. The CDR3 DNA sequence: TGTGCTAGTGGTTTGGAGAAACCAATCACAGGGGTCTTTGAAGCTTTCTTT.

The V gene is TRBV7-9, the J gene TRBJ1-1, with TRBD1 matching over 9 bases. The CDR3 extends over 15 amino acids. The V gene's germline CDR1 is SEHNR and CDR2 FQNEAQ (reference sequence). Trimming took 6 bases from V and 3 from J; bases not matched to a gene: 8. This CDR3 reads CASSSGQGRDTEAFF. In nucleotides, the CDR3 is TGTGCCAGCAGTTCCGGACAGGGGAGAGACACTGAAGCTTTCTTT.

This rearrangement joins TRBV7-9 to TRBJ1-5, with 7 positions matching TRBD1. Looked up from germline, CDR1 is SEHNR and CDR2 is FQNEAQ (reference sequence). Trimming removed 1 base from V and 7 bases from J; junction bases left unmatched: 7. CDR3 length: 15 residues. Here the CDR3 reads CASSLGAGTAQPQHF. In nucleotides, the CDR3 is TGTGCCAGCAGCTTAGGAGCCGGGACAGCCCAGCCCCAGCATTTT.

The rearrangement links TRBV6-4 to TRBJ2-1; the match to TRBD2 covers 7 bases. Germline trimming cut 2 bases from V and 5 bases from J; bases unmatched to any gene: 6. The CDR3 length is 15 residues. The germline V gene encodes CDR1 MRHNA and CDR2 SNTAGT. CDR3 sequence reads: CASSDRAGENNEQFF. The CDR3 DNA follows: TGTGCCAGCAGTGACAGGGCGGGGGAGAACAATGAGCAGTTCTTC.

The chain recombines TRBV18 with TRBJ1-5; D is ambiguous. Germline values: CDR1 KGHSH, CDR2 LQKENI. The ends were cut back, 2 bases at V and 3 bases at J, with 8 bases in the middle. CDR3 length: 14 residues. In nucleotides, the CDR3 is TGTGCCAGCTCACCAAGCAGATCCAATCAGCCCCAGCATTTT. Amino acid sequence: CASSPSRSNQPQHF.

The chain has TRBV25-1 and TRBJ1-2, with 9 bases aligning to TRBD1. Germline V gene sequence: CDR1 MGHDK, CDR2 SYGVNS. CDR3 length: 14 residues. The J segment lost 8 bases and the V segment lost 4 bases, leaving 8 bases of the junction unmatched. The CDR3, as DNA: TGTGCCAGCAGTGCTGGGACAGGGAGCGGAGGCTACACCTTC. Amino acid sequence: CASSAGTGSGGYTF.

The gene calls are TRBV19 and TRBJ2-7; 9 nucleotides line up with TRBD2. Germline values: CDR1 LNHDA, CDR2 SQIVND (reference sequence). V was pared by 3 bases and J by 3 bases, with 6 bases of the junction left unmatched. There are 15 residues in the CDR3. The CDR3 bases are TGTGCCAGTAGTATTCCTAGCGGGGTCAACTACGAGCAGTACTTC. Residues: CASSIPSGVNYEQYF. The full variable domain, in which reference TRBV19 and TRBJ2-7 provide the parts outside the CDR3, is DGGITQSPKYLFRKEGQNVTLSCEQNLNHDAMYWYRQDPGQGLRLIYYSQIVNDFQKGDIAEGYSVSREKKESFPLTVTSAQKNPTAFYLCASSIPSGVNYEQYFGPGTRLTVT.

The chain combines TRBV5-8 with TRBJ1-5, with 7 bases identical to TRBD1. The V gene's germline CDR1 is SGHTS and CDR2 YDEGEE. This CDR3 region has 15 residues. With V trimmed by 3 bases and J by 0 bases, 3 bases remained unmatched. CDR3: CASSWDSYSNQPQHF. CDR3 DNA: TGTGCCAGCAGCTGGGACAGTTATAGCAATCAGCCCCAGCATTTT.

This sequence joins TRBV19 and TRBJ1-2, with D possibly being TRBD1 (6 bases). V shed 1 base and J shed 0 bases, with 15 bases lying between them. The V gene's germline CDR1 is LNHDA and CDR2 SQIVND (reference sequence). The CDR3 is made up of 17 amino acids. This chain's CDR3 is CASSIVGGTQANYGYTF. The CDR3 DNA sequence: TGTGCCAGTAGTATAGTGGGGGGGACACAAGCTAACTATGGCTACACCTTC.

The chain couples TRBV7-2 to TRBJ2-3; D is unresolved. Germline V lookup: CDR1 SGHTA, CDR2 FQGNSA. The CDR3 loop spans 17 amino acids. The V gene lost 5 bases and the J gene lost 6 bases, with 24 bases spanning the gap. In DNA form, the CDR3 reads TGTGCCAGCAGCCCGAGAATTAGCCGGGCCCCGGCGGATACGCAGTATTTT. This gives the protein CASSPRISRAPADTQYF.

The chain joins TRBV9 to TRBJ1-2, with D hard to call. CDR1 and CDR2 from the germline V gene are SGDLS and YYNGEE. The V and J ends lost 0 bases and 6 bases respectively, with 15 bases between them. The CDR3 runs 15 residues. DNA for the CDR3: TGTGCCAGCAGCGTAGGGGTGCCGCGTCTAAATGGCTACACCTTC. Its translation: CASSVGVPRLNGYTF.

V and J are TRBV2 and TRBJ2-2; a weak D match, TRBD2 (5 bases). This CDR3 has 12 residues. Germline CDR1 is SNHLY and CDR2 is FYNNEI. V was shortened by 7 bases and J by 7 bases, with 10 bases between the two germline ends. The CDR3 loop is CASKGDYGELFF. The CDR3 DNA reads TGTGCCAGCAAGGGAGACTACGGGGAGCTGTTTTTT.

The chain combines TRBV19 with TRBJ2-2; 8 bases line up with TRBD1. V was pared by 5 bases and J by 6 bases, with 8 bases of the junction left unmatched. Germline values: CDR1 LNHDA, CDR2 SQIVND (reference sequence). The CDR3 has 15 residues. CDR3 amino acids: CASSPRTGKAGELFF. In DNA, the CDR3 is TGTGCCAGTAGTCCTCGGACAGGGAAGGCCGGGGAGCTGTTTTTT.

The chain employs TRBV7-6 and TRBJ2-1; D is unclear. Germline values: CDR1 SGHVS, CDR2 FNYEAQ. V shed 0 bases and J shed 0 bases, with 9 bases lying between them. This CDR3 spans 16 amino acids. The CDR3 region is CASSLALVSSYNEQFF. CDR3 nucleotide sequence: TGTGCCAGCAGCTTAGCCCTAGTGAGCTCCTACAATGAGCAGTTCTTC.

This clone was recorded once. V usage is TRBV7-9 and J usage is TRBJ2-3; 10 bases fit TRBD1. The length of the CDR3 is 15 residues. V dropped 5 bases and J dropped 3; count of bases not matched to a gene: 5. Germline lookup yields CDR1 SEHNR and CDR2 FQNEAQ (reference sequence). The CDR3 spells CASSGPGQGTDTQYF. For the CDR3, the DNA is TGTGCCAGCAGCGGACCGGGACAGGGGACAGATACGCAGTATTTT.

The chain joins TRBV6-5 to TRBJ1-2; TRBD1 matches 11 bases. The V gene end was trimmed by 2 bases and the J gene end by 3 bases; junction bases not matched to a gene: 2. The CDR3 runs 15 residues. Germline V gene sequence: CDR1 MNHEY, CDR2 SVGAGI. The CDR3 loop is CASSYRDRGDYGYTF. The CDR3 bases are TGTGCCAGCAGTTACCGGGACAGGGGGGACTATGGCTACACCTTC.